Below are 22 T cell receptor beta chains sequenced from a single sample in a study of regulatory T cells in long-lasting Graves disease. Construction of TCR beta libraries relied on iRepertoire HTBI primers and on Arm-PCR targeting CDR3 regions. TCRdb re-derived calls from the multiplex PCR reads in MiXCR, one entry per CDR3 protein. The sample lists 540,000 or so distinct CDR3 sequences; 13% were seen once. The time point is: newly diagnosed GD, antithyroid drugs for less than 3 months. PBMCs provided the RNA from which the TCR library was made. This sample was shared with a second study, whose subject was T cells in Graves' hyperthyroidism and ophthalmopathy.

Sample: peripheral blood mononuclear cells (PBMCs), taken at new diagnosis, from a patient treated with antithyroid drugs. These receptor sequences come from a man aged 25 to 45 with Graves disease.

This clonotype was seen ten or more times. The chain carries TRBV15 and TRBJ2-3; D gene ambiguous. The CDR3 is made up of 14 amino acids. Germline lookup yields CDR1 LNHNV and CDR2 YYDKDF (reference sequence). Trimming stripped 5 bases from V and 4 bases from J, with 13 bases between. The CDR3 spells CATSPRNIADTQYF. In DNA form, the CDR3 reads TGTGCCACCAGCCCCCGGAACATTGCAGATACGCAGTATTTT.

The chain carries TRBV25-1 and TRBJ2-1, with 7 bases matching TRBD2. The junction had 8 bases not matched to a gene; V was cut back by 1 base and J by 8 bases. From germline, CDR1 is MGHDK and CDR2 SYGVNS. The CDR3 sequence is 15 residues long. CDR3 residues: CASSEWGEGSDEQFF. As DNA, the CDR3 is TGTGCCAGCAGTGAATGGGGGGAGGGCAGTGATGAGCAGTTCTTC.

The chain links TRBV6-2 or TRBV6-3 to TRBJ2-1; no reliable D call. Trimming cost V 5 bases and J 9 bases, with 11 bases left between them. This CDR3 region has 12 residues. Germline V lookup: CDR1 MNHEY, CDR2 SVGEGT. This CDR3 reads CASSPTWGEQFF. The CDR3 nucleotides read TGTGCCAGCAGTCCGACGTGGGGTGAGCAGTTCTTC.

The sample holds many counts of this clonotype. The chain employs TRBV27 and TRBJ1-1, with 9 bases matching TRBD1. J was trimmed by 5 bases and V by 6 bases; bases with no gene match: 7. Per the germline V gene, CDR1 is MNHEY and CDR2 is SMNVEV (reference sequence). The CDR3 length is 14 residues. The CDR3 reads CASRWTGEGTEAFF. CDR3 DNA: TGTGCCAGCAGATGGACAGGGGAGGGGACTGAAGCTTTCTTT.

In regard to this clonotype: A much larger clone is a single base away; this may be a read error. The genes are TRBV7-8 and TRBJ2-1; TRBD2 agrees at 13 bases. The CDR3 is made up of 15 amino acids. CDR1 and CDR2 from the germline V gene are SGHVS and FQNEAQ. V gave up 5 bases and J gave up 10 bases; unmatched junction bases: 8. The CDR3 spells CASSLGTSGNGEQFF. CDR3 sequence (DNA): TGTGCCAGCAGCCTTGGGACTAGCGGGAATGGAGAGCAGTTCTTC.

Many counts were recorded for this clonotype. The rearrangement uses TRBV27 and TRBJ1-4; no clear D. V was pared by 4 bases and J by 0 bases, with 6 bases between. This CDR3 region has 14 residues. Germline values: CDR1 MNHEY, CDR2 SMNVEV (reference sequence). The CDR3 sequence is CASSSPATNEKLFF. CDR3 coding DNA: TGTGCCAGCAGTTCCCCAGCAACTAATGAAAAACTGTTTTTT. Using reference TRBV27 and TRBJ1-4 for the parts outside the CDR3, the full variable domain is EAQVTQNPRYLITVTGKKLTVTCSQNMNHEYMSWYRQDPGLGLRQIYYSMNVEVTDKGDVPEGYKVSRKEKRNFPLILESPSPNQTSLYFCASSSPATNEKLFFGSGTQLSVL.

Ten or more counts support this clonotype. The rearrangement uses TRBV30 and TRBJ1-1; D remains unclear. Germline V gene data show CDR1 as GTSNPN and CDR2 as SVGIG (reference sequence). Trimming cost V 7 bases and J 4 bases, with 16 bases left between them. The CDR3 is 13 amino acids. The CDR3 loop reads CASWTVSGTEAFF. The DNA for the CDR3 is TGTGCCTCATGGACGGTGTCTGGCACTGAAGCTTTCTTT.

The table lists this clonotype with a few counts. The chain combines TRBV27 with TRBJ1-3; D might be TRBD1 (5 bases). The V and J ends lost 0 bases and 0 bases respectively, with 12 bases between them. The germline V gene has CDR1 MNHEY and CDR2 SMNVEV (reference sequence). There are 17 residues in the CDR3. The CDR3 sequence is CASSLSSPQVSGNTIYF. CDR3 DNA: TGTGCCAGCAGTTTATCCTCCCCACAGGTCTCTGGAAACACCATATATTTT.

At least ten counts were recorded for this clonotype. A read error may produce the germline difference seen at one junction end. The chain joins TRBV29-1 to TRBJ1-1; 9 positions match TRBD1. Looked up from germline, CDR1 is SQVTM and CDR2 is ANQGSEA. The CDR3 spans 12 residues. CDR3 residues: CSVEKDEQGAAF. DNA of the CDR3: TGCAGCGTTGAAAAGGACGAACAGGGGGCCGCCTTT.

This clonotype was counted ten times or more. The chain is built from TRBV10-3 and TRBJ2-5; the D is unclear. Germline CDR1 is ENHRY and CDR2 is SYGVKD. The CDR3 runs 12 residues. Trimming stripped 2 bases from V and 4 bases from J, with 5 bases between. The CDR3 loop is CAISELGETQYF. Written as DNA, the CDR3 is TGTGCCATCAGTGAGCTTGGAGAGACCCAGTACTTC.

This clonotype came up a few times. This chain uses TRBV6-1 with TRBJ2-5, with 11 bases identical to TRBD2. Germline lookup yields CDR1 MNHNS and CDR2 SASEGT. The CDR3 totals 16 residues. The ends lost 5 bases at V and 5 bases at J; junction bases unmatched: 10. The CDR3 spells CASSISTSGSTETQYF. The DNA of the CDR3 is TGTGCCAGCAGTATAAGTACTAGCGGGAGTACTGAGACCCAGTACTTC.

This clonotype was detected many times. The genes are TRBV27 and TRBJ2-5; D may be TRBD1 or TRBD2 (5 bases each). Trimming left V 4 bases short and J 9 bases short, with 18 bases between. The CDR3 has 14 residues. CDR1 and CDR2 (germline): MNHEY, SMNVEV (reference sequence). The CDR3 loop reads CASSSGALVWAQYF. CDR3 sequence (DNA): TGTGCCAGCAGTTCCGGGGCGCTGGTTTGGGCCCAGTACTTC.

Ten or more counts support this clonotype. The chain's CDR3 is CASSSGTPTDTQYF. DNA for the CDR3: TGTGCCAGCAGCAGTGGGACCCCGACAGATACGCAGTATTTT. The rearrangement uses TRBV11-2 and TRBJ2-3; D may be TRBD1 or TRBD2 (5 bases each). CDR1 SGHAT and CDR2 FQNNGV come from the germline V gene. V lost 5 bases and J 3 bases, leaving 12 bases between the germline ends. CDR3 length: 14 residues.

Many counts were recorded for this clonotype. CDR3 nucleotide sequence: TGTGCCAGCAGGGGGGGCTACCGAGGGAATACGCAGTATTTT. Amino acids: CASRGGYRGNTQYF. J is TRBJ2-3 and V is TRBV27; D is perhaps TRBD1 or TRBD2 (6 bases each). Germline loops: CDR1 MNHEY, CDR2 SMNVEV (reference sequence). V gave up 6 bases and J gave up 7 bases, with 17 bases separating them. The CDR3 runs to 14 residues.

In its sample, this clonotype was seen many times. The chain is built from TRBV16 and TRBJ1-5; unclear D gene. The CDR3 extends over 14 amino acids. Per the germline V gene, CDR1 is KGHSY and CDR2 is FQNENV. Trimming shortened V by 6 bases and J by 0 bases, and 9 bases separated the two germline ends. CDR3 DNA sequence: TGTGCCAGCAGTGAGGGATATAGCAATCAGCCCCAGCATTTT. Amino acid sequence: CASSEGYSNQPQHF.

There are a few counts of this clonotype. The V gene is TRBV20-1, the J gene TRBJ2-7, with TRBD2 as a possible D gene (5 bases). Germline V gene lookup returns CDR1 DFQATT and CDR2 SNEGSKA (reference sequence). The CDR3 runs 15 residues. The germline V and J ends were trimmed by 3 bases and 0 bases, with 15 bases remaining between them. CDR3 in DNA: TGCAGTGCTAGTGGCCATGGGAGTTTCTCCTACGAGCAGTACTTC. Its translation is CSASGHGSFSYEQYF.

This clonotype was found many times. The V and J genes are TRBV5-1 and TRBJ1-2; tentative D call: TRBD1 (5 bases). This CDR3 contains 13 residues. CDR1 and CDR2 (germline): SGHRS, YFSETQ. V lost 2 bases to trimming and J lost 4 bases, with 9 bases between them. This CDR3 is CASSFGGPYGYTF. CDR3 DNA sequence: TGCGCCAGCAGCTTCGGGGGTCCCTATGGCTACACCTTC.

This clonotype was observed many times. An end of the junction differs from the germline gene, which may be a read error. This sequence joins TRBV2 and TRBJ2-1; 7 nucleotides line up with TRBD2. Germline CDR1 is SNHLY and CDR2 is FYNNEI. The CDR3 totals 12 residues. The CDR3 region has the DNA TGTGCCAGCAGTGAAGCGTTGTGGGAGGGCCTTTTC. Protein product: CASSEALWEGLF.

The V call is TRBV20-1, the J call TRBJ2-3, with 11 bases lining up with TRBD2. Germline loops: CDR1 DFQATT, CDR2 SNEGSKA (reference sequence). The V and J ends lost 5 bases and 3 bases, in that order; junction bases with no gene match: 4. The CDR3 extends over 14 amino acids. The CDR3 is CSAVLAGVTDTQYF. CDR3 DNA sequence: TGCAGTGCTGTACTAGCGGGAGTGACAGATACGCAGTATTTT.

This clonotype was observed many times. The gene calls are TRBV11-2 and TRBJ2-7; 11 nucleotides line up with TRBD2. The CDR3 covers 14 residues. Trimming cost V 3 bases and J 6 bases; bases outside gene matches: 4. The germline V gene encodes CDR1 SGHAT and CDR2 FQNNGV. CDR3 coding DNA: TGTGCCAGCAGCTTCGGACTAGCGGGTCCCGAGCAGTACTTC. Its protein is CASSFGLAGPEQYF.

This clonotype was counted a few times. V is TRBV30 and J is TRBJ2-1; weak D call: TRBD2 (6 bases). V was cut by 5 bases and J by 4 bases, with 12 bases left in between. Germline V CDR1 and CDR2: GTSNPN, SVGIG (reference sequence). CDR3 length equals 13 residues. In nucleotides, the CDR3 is TGTGCCTGGGAGGCACTAGCTTACAATGAGCAGTTCTTC. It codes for CAWEALAYNEQFF.

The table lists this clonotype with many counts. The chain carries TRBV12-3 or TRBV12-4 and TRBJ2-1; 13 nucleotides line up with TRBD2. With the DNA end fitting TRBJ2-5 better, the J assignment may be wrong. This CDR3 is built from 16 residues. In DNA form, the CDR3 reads TGTGCCAGCAGAAGCGAACTAGCGGGAGGGTGGGAGACCCAGTACTTC. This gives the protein CASRSELAGGWETQYF.